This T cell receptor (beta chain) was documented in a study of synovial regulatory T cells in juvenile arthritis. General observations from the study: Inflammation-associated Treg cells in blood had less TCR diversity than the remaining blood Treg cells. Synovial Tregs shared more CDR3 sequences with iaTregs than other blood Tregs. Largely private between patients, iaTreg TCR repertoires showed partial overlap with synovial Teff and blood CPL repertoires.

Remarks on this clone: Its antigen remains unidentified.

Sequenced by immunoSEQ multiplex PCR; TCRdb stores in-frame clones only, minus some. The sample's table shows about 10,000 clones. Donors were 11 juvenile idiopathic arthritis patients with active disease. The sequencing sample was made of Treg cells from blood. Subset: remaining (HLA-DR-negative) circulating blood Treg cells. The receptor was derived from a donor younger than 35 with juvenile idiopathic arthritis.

CDR3 amino acids: CASSGGLYNEQFF. The chain joins TRBV5-1 to TRBJ2-1; TCRdb's assignment of TRBD2 cannot be checked, as there is no DNA. The CDR3 covers 13 residues. No nucleotide data were recorded. Looked up from germline, CDR1 is SGHRS and CDR2 is YFSETQ.